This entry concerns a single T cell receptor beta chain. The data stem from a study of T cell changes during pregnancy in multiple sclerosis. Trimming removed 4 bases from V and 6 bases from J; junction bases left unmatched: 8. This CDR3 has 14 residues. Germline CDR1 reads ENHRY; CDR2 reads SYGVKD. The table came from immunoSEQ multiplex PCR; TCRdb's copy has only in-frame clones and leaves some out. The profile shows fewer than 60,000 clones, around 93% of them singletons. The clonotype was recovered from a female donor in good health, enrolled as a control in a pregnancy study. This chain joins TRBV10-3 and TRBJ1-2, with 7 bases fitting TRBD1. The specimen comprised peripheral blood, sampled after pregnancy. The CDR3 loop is CAISGTQGDHGYTF. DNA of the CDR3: TGTGCCATCAGTGGGACCCAGGGGGACCATGGCTACACCTTC.